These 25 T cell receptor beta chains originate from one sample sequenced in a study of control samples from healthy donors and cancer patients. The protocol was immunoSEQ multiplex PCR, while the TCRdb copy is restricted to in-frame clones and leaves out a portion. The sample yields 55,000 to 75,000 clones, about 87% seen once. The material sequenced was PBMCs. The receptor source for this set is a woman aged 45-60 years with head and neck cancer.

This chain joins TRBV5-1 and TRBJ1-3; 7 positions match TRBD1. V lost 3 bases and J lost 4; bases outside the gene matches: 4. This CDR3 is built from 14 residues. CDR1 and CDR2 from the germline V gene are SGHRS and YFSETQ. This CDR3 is CASSSGQLGNTIYF. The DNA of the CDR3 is TGCGCCAGCAGCTCGGGACAGCTCGGAAACACCATATATTTT.

This chain's CDR3 is CASKGLINYGYTF. The DNA of the CDR3 is TGTGCCAGCAAGGGTTTAATTAACTATGGCTACACCTTC. The V call is TRBV28, the J call TRBJ1-2; D call uncertain. V lost 7 bases and J 1 base, leaving 10 bases between the germline ends. CDR1 is MDHEN and CDR2 is SYDVKM in the germline V gene. The CDR3 loop spans 13 amino acids.

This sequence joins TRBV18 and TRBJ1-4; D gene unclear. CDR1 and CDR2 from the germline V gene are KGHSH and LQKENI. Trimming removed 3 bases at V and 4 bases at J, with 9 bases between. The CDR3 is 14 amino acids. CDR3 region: CASSPSQLNEKLFF. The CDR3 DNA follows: TGTGCCAGCTCACCGTCCCAGCTTAATGAAAAACTGTTTTTT.

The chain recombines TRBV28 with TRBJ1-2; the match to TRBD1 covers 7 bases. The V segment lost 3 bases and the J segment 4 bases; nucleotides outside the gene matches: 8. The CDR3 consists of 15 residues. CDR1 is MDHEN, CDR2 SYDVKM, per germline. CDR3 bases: TGTGCCAGCAGTTTCAGTAGACAGGGTCGCTATGGCTACACCTTC. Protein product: CASSFSRQGRYGYTF.

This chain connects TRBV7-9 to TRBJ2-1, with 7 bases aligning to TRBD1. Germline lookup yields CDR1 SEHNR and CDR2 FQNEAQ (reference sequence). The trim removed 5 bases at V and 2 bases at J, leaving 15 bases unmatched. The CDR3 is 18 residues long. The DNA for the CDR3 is TGTGCCAGCAGCCGGACTCAGGGGGACCTTAATCCCTACAATGAGCAGTTCTTC. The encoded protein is CASSRTQGDLNPYNEQFF.

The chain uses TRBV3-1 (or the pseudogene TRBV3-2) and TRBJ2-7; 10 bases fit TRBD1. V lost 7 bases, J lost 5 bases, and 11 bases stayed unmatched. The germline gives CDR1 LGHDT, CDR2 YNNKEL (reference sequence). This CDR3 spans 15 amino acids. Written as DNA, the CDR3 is TGTGCCAGCACCCCGCGGGACAGGGGTTCCAACGAGCAGTACTTC. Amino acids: CASTPRDRGSNEQYF.

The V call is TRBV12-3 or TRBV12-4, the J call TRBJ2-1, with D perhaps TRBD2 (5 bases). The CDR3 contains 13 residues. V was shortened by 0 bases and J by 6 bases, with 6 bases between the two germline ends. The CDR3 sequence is CASSLAGSNEQFF. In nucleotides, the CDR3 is TGTGCCAGCAGTTTAGCAGGGAGCAATGAGCAGTTCTTC.

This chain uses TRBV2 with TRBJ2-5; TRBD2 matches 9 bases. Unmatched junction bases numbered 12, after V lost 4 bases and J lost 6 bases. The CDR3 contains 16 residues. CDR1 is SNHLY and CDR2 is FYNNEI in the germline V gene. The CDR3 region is CASSGPRGGAAQTQYF. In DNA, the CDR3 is TGTGCCAGCAGTGGCCCCCGCGGGGGGGCTGCTCAGACCCAGTACTTC. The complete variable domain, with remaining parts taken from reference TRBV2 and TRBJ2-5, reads EPEVTQTPSHQVTQMGQEVILRCVPISNHLYFYWYRQILGQKVEFLVSFYNNEISEKSEIFDDQFSVERPDGSNFTLKIRSTKLEDSAMYFCASSGPRGGAAQTQYFGPGTRLLVL.

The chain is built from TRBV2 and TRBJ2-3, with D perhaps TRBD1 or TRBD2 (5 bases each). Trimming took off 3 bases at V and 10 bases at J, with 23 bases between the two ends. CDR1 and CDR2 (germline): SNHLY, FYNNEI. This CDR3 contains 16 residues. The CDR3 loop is CASSEGLGTLHQPQYF. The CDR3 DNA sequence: TGTGCCAGCAGTGAGGGTCTGGGGACCCTTCACCAGCCGCAGTATTTT.

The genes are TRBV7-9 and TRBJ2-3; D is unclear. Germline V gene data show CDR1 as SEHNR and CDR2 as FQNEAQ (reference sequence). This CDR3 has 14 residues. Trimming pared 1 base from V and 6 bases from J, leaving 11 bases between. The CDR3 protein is CASSLDGPRDTQYF. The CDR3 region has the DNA TGTGCCAGCAGCTTAGACGGCCCTAGGGATACGCAGTATTTT. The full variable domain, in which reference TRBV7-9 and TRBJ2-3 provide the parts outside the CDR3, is DTGVSQNPRHKITKRGQNVTFRCDPISEHNRLYWYRQTLGQGPEFLTYFQNEAQLEKSRLLSDRFSAERPKGSFSTLEIQRTEQGDSAMYLCASSLDGPRDTQYFGPGTRLTVL.

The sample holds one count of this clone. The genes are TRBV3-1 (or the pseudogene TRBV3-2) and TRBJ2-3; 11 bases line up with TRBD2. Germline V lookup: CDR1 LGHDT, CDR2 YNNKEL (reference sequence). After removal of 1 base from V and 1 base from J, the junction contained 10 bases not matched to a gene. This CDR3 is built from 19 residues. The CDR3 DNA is TGTGCCAGCAGCCAAGGGGTGACCGGGACTAGCGGACGCACAGATACGCAGTATTTT. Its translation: CASSQGVTGTSGRTDTQYF.

This CDR3 reads CASSQASRGALGGYTF. In nucleotides, the CDR3 is TGCGCCAGCAGCCAAGCAAGTCGGGGCGCCCTAGGTGGCTACACCTTC. The V call is TRBV4-3, the J call TRBJ1-2; perhaps TRBD1 as D (5 bases). The CDR3 contains 16 residues. V was cut by 1 base and J by 7 bases, with 19 bases left in between. Germline CDR1 reads LGHNA; CDR2 reads YSLEER.

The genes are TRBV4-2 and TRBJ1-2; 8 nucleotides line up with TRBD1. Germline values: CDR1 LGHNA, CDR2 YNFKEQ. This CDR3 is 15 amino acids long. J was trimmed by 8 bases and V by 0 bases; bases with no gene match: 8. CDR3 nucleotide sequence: TGTGCCAGCAGCCAAGACCCACAGGGGGTCGGAGGCTACACCTTC. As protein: CASSQDPQGVGGYTF.

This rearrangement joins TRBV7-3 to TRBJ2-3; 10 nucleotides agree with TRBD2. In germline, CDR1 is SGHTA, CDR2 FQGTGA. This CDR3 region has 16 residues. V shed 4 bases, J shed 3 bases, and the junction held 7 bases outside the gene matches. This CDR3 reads CASSSRSGGSTDTQYF. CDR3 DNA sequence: TGTGCCAGCAGCTCCCGTAGCGGGGGGTCAACAGATACGCAGTATTTT.

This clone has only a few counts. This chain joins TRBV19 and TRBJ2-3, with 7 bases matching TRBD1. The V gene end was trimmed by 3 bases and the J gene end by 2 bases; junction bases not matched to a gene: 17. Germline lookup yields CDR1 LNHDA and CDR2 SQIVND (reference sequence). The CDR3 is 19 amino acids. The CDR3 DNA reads TGTGCCAGTAGTATGTACCGCCTGTCAAGACAGGGTTACACAGATACGCAGTATTTT. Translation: CASSMYRLSRQGYTDTQYF.

CDR3 DNA: TGTGCCAGCAGTCGCTACGGAAACTACGAGCAGTACTTC. Its protein is CASSRYGNYEQYF. The V gene is TRBV28, the J gene TRBJ2-7; D is unclear. The CDR3 runs 13 residues. V was clipped by 5 bases and J by 3 bases, with 11 bases between them. Germline assignment: CDR1 MDHEN and CDR2 SYDVKM.

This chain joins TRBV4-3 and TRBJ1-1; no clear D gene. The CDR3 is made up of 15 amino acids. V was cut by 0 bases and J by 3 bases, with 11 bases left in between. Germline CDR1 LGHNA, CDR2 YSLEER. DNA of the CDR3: TGCGCCAGCAGCCAAGATCTGACGGAGGACACTGAAGCTTTCTTT. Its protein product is CASSQDLTEDTEAFF.

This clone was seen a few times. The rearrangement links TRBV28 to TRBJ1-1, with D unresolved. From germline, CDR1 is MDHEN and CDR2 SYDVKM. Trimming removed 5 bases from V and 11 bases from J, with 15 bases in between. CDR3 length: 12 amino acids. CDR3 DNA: TGTGCCAGCAGTGCCCCTCAAGGTAGGGCTTTCTTT. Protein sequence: CASSAPQGRAFF.

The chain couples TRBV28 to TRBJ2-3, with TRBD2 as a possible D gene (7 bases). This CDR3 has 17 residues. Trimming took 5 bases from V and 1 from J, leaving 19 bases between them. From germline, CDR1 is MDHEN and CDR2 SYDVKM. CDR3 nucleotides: TGTGCCAGCAGTCAGGGGAAGGGGGGGCGAGGCACAGATACGCAGTATTTT. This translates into CASSQGKGGRGTDTQYF.

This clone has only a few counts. CDR3 loop: CASRTGTYEQYF. The CDR3, as DNA: TGTGCCAGTAGGACAGGGACCTACGAGCAGTACTTC. This rearrangement joins TRBV28 to TRBJ2-7, with 8 bases lining up with TRBD1. CDR3 length: 12 amino acids. The junction had 3 bases not matched to a gene; V was cut back by 9 bases and J by 2 bases. The germline CDR1 and CDR2 sequences are MDHEN and SYDVKM. Variable domain in full (rest from reference TRBV28 and TRBJ2-7): DVKVTQSSRYLVKRTGEKVFLECVQDMDHENMFWYRQDPGLGLRLIYFSYDVKMKEKGDIPEGYSVSREKKERFSLILESASTNQTSMYLCASRTGTYEQYFGPGTRLTVT.

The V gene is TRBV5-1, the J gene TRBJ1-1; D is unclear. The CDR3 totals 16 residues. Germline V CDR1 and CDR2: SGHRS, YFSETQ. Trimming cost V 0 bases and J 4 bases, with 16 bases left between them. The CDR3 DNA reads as TGCGCCAGCAGCTTGGTCGCGTCAGGAGGTACCACTGAAGCTTTCTTT. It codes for CASSLVASGGTTEAFF.

This CDR3 is CASSAHRGHEQYF. CDR3 bases: TGTGCCAGCAGTGCCCACAGGGGGCACGAGCAGTACTTC. The rearrangement joins TRBV2 to TRBJ2-7; 9 bases line up with TRBD1. V was clipped by 4 bases and J by 5 bases; unmatched bases: 3. The CDR3 runs to 13 residues. The germline V gene encodes CDR1 SNHLY and CDR2 FYNNEI.

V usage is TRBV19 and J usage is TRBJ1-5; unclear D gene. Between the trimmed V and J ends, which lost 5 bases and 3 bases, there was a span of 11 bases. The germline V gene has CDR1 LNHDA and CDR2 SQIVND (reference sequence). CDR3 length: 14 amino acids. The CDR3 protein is CASSPAGSNQPQHF. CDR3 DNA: TGTGCCAGTAGTCCCGCGGGCTCCAATCAGCCCCAGCATTTT.

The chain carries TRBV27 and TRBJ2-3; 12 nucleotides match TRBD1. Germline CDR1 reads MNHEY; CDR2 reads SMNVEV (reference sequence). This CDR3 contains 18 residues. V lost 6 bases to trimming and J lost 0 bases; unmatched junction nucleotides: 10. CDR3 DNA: TGTGCCAGCAGCCCCGGGACAGGGGGCTTTATCAGCACAGATACGCAGTATTTT. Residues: CASSPGTGGFISTDTQYF.

CDR3 region: CASSVLSGGENTGELFF. The CDR3 coding sequence is TGTGCCAGCAGCGTTCTTAGCGGGGGGGAAAACACCGGGGAGCTGTTTTTT. This chain joins TRBV9 and TRBJ2-2; 11 bases are shared with TRBD2. The CDR3 consists of 17 residues. The J segment lost 2 bases and the V segment lost 2 bases, leaving 5 bases of the junction unmatched. Germline V gene lookup returns CDR1 SGDLS and CDR2 YYNGEE.